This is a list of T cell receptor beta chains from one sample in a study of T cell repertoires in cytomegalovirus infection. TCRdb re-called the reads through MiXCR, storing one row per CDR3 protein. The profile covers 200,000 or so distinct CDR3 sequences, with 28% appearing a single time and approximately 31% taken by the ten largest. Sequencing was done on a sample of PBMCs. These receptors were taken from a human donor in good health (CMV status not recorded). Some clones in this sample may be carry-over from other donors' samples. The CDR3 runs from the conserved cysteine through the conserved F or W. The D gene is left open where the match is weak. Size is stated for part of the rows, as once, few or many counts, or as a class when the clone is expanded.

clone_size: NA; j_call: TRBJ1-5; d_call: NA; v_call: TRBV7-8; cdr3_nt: TGTGCCAGCAGCTTAGGGGGGCGGAGTGTAGGAAGCAATCAGCCCCAGCATTTT; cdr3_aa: CASSLGGRSVGSNQPQHF
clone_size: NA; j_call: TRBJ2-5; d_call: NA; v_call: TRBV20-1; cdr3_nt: TGCAGCCGGGGACCGCAGTACCAAGAGACCCAGTACTTC; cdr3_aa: CSRGPQYQETQYF
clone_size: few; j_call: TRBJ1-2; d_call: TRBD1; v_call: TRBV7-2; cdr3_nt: TGTGCCAGCAGTAACCACGACAGGGGGCGCGTAGGTTACACCTTC; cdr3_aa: CASSNHDRGRVGYTF
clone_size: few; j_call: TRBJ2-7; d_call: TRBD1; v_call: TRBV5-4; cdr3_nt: TGTGCCAGCAGCCCGGGCGGACAGGGACCCTACGAGCAGTACTTC; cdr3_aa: CASSPGGQGPYEQYF
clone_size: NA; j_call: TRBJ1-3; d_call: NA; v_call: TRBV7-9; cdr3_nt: TGTGCCAGCAGCGTCTCCAGGGATCCGAGCTCTGGAAACACCATATATTTT; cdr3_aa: CASSVSRDPSSGNTIYF
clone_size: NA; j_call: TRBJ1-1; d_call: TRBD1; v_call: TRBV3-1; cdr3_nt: TGTGCCAGCAGCCGCAATCCTTGGGACAGGAACACTGAAGCTTTCTTT; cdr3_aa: CASSRNPWDRNTEAFF
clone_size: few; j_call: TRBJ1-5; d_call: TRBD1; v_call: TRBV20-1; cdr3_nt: TGCAGTGCTAGTGCTTTTGACAGGGGGCACGATCAGCCCCAGCATTTT; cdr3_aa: CSASAFDRGHDQPQHF
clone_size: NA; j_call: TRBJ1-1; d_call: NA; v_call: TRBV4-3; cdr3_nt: TGCGCCAGCAGCCAAGACCCTCAAACTGAAGCTTTCTTT; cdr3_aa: CASSQDPQTEAFF
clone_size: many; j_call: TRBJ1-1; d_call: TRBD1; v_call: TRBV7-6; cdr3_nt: TGTGCCAGCAGCCGGGGACAGAGGACTGAAGCTTTCTTT; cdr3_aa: CASSRGQRTEAFF
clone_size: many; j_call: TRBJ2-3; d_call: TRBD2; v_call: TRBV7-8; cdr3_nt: TGTGCCAGCAGCTCCCGTCTAGCGGGGGGGGATACGCAGTATTTT; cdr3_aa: CASSSRLAGGDTQYF
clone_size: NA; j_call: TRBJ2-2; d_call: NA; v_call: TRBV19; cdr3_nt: TGTGCCAGTAGTATCAGCCCCCCCCTTACCGGGGAGCTGTTTTTT; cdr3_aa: CASSISPPLTGELFF
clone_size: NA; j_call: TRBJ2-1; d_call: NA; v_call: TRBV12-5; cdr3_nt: TGTGCTAGTGGTTTGGACGCATACAATGAGCAGTTCTTC; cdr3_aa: CASGLDAYNEQFF
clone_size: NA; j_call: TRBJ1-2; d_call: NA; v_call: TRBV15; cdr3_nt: TGTGCCACCAGCAGAGATCGGGGGGCTGATGGCTACACCTTC; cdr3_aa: CATSRDRGADGYTF
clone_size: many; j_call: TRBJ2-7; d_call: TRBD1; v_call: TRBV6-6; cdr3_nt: TGTGCCAGCAGTTACCCAGCCACAGGGGTCTACGAGCAGTACTTC; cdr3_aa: CASSYPATGVYEQYF
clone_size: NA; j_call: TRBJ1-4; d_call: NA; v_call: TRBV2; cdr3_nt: TGTGCCAGCAGTGCCGACATGGGGGGCGAAAAACTGTTTTTT; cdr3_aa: CASSADMGGEKLFF
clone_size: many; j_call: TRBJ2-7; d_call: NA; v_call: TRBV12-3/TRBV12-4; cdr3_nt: TGTGCCAGCACTTTGGACAGTAGCTCCTACGAGCAGTACTTC; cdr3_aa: CASTLDSSSYEQYF
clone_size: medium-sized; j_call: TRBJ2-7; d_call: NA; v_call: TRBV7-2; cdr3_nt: TGTGCCAGCAGCATGCGACAGGTGGTTTCCTACGAGCAGTACTTC; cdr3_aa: CASSMRQVVSYEQYF
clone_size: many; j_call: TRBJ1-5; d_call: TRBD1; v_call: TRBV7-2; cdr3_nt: TGTGCCAGCAGCCGTGACAGGGACGGTCAGCCCCAGCATTTT; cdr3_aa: CASSRDRDGQPQHF
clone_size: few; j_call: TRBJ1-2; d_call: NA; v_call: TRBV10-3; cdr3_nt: TGTGCCATCAGTGAAGGGACCCCGAGGCACTATGGCTACACCTTC; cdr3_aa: CAISEGTPRHYGYTF
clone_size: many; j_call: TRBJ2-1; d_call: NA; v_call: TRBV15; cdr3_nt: TGTGCCACCAGCTCGGGGAGCTCGAGCTCCTACAATGAGCAGTTCTTC; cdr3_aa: CATSSGSSSSYNEQFF
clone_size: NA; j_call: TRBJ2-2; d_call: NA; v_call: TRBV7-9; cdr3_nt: TGTGCCAGCAGCACTGGGACTGTACACACCGGGGAGCTGTTTTTT; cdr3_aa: CASSTGTVHTGELFF
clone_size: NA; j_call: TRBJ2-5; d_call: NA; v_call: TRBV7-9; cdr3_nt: TGTGCCAGCAGTCCTCTTGGGGGCCAAGAGACCCAGTACTTC; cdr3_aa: CASSPLGGQETQYF
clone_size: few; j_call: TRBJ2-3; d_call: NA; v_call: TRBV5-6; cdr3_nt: TGTGCCAGCAGCTTGGATCTCCGGGGCGGGGATACGCAGTATTTT; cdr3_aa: CASSLDLRGGDTQYF
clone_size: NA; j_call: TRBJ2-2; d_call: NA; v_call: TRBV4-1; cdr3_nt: TGCGCCAGCAGCCAAGATCGAGGGGAATGGTCCGGGGAGCTGTTTTTT; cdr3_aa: CASSQDRGEWSGELFF
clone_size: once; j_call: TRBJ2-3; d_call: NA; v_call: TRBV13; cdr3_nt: TGTGCCAGCAGCGCCCGACCCACAGATACGCAGTATTTT; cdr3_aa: CASSARPTDTQYF
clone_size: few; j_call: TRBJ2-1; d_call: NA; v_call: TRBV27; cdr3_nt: TGTGCCAGCAGTCCTTCGGGGTCCTTCGTACACAATGAGCAGTTCTTC; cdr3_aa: CASSPSGSFVHNEQFF
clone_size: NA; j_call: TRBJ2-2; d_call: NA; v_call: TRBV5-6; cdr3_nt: TGTGCCAGCAGCCCCTTGACAGGGAACACCGGGGAGCTGTTTTTT; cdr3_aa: CASSPLTGNTGELFF
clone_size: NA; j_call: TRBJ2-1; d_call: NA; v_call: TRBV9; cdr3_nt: TGTGCCAGCAGCGTAGCGGACAATTATAATGAGCAGTTCTTC; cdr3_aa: CASSVADNYNEQFF
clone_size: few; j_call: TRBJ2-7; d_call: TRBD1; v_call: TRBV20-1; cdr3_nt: TGCAGTGCTAGACCCATTACTGGACAGGGAATGAGAGAGCAGTACTTC; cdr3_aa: CSARPITGQGMREQYF
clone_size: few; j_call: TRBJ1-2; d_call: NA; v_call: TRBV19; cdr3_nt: TGTGCCAGTAGTATGGGGTACGCTAACTATGGCTACACCTTC; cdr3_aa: CASSMGYANYGYTF
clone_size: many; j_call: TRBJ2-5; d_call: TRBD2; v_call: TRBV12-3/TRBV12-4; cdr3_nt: TGTGCCAGCAGTCCCCACCGGGGGGGACAAGAGACCCAGTACTTC; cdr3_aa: CASSPHRGGQETQYF
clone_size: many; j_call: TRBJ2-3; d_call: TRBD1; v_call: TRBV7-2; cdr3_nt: TGTGCCAGCAGCTCAAGACAGGGGGCTGCGGCGGGGGGCACAGATACGCAGTATTTT; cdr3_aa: CASSSRQGAAAGGTDTQYF
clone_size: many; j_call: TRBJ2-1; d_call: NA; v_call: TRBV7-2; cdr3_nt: TGTGCCAGCAGCTCCAAGGCAGGGGGGAATGAGCAGTTCTTC; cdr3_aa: CASSSKAGGNEQFF
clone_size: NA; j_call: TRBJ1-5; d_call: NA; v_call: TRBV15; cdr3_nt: TGTGCCACCAGAGACGCGGGACCTAATCAGCCCCAGCATTTT; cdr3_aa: CATRDAGPNQPQHF
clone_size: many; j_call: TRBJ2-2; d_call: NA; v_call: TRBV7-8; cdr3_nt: TGTGCCAGCAGCTTAGCGCGATTTTCTAACACCGGGGAGCTGTTTTTT; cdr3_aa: CASSLARFSNTGELFF